The clone carrying this T cell receptor (beta chain) came up many times. Antigen unknown. At one end, the junction sequence differs from germline, possibly due to a read error. This beta chain slipped into a library made for alpha chains as a stray read, so its size is not meaningful. One entry per CDR3 protein, called by TCRdb with MiXCR from the 5' RACE reads. The top ten hold 10% of the sample, which has around 18,000 distinct CDR3 sequences, 5.5% to 6.5% seen once. The data originate from a study of spatial heterogeneity in lung cancer. Study background: Averaged across combinations, each unique TCR and UMI pairing appeared more than ten times in raw reads, which were uncorrected. The study's findings and limits: It was found that expanded intratumoral alpha and beta TCR counts tracked tumor mutation counts.

Time point reported: sample taken at primary tumor resection. Germline assignment: CDR1 SGHTA and CDR2 FQGTGA. The CDR3 contains 15 residues. Sequenced here: lung tumor tissue, sampled at surgery. This TCR was sampled from a female donor with early-stage non-small cell lung cancer. The chain combines TRBV7-3 with TRBJ1-2; TRBD1 is a possible D gene (6 bases). The CDR3 DNA reads as TGTGCCAGCAGCCTAACGGGGGACACTAACTATGGCTACACCTTC. It translates to CASSLTGDTNYGYTF.